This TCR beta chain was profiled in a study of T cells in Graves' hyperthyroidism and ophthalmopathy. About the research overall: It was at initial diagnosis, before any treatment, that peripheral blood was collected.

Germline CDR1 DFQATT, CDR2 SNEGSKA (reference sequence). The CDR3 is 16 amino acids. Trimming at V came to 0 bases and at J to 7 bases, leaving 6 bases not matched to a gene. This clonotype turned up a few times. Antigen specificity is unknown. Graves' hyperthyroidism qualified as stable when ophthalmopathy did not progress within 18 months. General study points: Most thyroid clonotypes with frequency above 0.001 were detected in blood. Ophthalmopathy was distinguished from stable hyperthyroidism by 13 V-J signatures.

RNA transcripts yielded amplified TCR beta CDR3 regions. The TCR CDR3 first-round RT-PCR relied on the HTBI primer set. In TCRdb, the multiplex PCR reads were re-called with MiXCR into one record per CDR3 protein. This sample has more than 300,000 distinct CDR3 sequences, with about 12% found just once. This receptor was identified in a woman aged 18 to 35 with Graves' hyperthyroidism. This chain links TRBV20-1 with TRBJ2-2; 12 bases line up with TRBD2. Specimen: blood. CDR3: CSARDASGGAIGELFF. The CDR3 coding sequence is TGCAGTGCTAGAGATGCTAGCGGGGGGGCAATCGGGGAGCTGTTTTTT.